This T cell receptor beta chain was recovered during a study of blood T cell repertoires in COVID-19. About the study: The United States, Italy and Spain were the sources of the acute and convalescent COVID-19 samples. PBMCs, B-cell-depleted T cells, or T cells provided the cDNA or gDNA that made up the material.

In the authors' workflow: Reference gene primer amplification gave nucleated cell count estimates. Clones were sequenced by immunoSEQ multiplex PCR, and TCRdb holds only the in-frame ones, with some missing. V, J and clone size were drawn from that table, and D and trimming were deduced from the DNA. The data show 85,000 to 100,000 clones, 70% to 90% seen once. This CDR3 contains 14 residues. The V segment lost 1 base and the J segment 6 bases; nucleotides outside the gene matches: 0. CDR1 and CDR2 from the germline V gene are LGHDT and YNNKEL (reference sequence). One Seattle source followed patients from active infection through their disease course.

The clonotype was recovered from a woman aged 55-75 years with COVID-19, enrolled during active disease. This chain joins TRBV3-1 (or the pseudogene TRBV3-2) and TRBJ1-5, with TRBD1 matching over 10 bases. Sequencing was carried out using peripheral blood. The CDR3 DNA reads as TGTGCCAGCAGCCAAGGGGACAGGGGTCAGCCCCAGCATTTT. Amino acid sequence: CASSQGDRGQPQHF.